A single sample gave rise to the 3 T cell receptor beta chains below, sequenced in a study of T-cell memory formation after mild COVID-19. TCRdb re-analysed the 5' RACE reads in MiXCR, keeping a single row per CDR3 protein. The sample includes roughly 170,000 distinct CDR3 sequences, about 20% of them seen just once. Source material: PBMCs or a T cell subset sorted from them (not recorded which). The receptors originated from an adult woman who had mild COVID-19 (a few samples of this study predate the infection). Cell type and time point are not known.

This clonotype turned up a few times. The CDR3 protein is CASSSTVYYGYTF. In DNA form, the CDR3 reads TGTGCCAGCAGTTCGACAGTTTACTATGGCTACACCTTC. This chain links TRBV12-3 or TRBV12-4 with TRBJ1-2; D is perhaps TRBD1 (5 bases). This CDR3 spans 13 amino acids. V was clipped by 4 bases and J by 3 bases, with 9 bases between them.

This clonotype was picked up a small number of times. The chain employs TRBV27 and TRBJ2-2; either TRBD1 or TRBD2 may fit D (5 bases each). Deletions cut 9 bases from V and 0 bases from J, with 14 bases between. CDR3 size: 15 residues. Germline V gene sequence: CDR1 MNHEY, CDR2 SMNVEV (reference sequence). The CDR3, as DNA: TGTGCCAGGCCCTCGGGGCGGTCGAACACCGGGGAGCTGTTTTTT. Protein product: CARPSGRSNTGELFF.

There are a few counts of this clonotype. V is TRBV9 and J is TRBJ2-1; 7 bases match TRBD2. The germline CDR1 and CDR2 sequences are SGDLS and YYNGEE. This CDR3 is 18 amino acids long. Germline trimming cut 4 bases from V and 2 bases from J; bases unmatched to any gene: 15. For the CDR3, the DNA is TGTGCCAGCAGCTCAAGCCGGAGGGAGGGAACCCCCTACAATGAGCAGTTCTTC. It translates to CASSSSRREGTPYNEQFF. Drawing the rest from reference TRBV9 and TRBJ2-1, the complete variable domain is DSGVTQTPKHLITATGQRVTLRCSPRSGDLSVYWYQQSLDQGLQFLIQYYNGEERAKGNILERFSAQQFPDLHSELNLSSLELGDSALYFCASSSSRREGTPYNEQFFGPGTRLTVL.